This T cell receptor beta chain was sequenced for a study of early T cells in non-severe SARS-CoV-2 infection. About the research overall: Chains stayed unpaired after sequencing of bulk RNA from unsorted whole blood.

In this sample, this clonotype turned up a few times. Antigen unknown. V lost 5 bases and J lost 1, with 14 bases in between. This CDR3 region has 15 residues. Germline V gene lookup returns CDR1 SGHTA and CDR2 FQGTGA. Study-wide results and limits: VDJdb matches were skewed toward anti-spike CD8 T cell responses.

The TCR library protocol was used to attach unique molecular identifiers. These identifiers were attached to individual cDNA molecules. TCRdb reprocessed the 5' RACE reads via MiXCR and lists one record per CDR3 protein. The sample gives roughly 88,000 distinct CDR3 sequences, approximately 14% of which show up once; roughly 6% is in the top ten. This rearrangement joins TRBV7-3 to TRBJ1-1, with D perhaps TRBD1 (5 bases). This TCR came from an adult who was a healthcare worker with PCR-confirmed SARS-CoV-2 infection or an uninfected control (not recorded which). Sequencing was carried out using whole blood. CDR3 loop: CASSPAPGGNTEAFF. In DNA form, the CDR3 reads TGTGCCAGCAGCCCGGCCCCGGGGGGGAACACTGAAGCTTTCTTT.